This T cell receptor (beta chain) comes out of a study of blood T cell repertoires in COVID-19. This CDR3 has 15 amino acids. With V trimmed by 4 bases and J by 5 bases, 7 bases remained unmatched. Germline V gene lookup returns CDR1 SGHRS and CDR2 YFSETQ. In the study's own analysis: Estimated nucleated cell counts came from reference gene primer amplification. Produced via immunoSEQ multiplex PCR; TCRdb's table is partial and in-frame only. V and J calls and clone size are copied from that table; D and trimming were computed from the DNA. This sample has a few hundred thousand clones; 75% to 85% occur once, and the top ten carry around 9%.

The TCR originated in a man aged 40-55 years who had recovered from COVID-19. The sequenced sample consisted of PBMCs or T cells enriched from blood (not recorded which). J is TRBJ2-7 and V is TRBV5-1, with 12 positions matching TRBD1. The CDR3 sequence is CASSPTGQGAHEQYF. The CDR3 nucleotides read TGCGCCAGCAGCCCCACGGGACAGGGGGCCCACGAGCAGTACTTC.